The 18 T cell receptor beta chains presented below share a single source sample, sequenced in a study of control samples from healthy donors and cancer patients. Clones were read by immunoSEQ multiplex PCR, and TCRdb kept only the in-frame ones, dropping some. This table has 90,000 to 150,000 clones, approximately 88% appearing once. Sequencing used blood. These receptor sequences come from a man aged 40-55 years in good health.

The chain recombines TRBV2 with TRBJ2-3; 9 bases match TRBD1. Germline V CDR1 and CDR2: SNHLY, FYNNEI. The CDR3 contains 14 residues. Trimming cost V 6 bases and J 3 bases; bases outside gene matches: 4. As DNA, the CDR3 is TGTGCCAGCAGCGCCGGGACAGGGACAGATACGCAGTATTTT. Protein product: CASSAGTGTDTQYF.

The chain is built from TRBV30 and TRBJ1-1, with 7 bases aligning to TRBD1. The CDR3 totals 14 residues. J was trimmed by 5 bases and V by 5 bases; bases with no gene match: 11. The germline gives CDR1 GTSNPN, CDR2 SVGIG (reference sequence). The CDR3 loop is CAWEIPDRATEAFF. CDR3 nucleotide sequence: TGTGCCTGGGAGATCCCCGACAGGGCTACTGAAGCTTTCTTT.

This chain uses TRBV3-1 (or the pseudogene TRBV3-2) with TRBJ2-3; 9 bases map to TRBD2. The germline V gene encodes CDR1 LGHDT and CDR2 YNNKEL (reference sequence). V dropped 2 bases and J dropped 6; count of bases not matched to a gene: 9. The CDR3 totals 16 residues. The CDR3 here is CASSQPVGGGADTQYF. CDR3 DNA sequence: TGTGCCAGCAGCCAACCTGTAGGCGGGGGGGCGGATACGCAGTATTTT.

The chain couples TRBV5-1 to TRBJ1-1; 7 positions agree with TRBD1. The CDR3 covers 14 residues. V was pared by 3 bases and J by 0 bases, with 2 bases of the junction left unmatched. Germline V lookup: CDR1 SGHRS, CDR2 YFSETQ. The DNA for the CDR3 is TGCGCCAGCAGCTCACAGGGGATGAACACTGAAGCTTTCTTT. It encodes CASSSQGMNTEAFF.

V usage is TRBV3-1 (or the pseudogene TRBV3-2) and J usage is TRBJ2-7, with unresolved D. CDR3 length equals 15 residues. V lost 0 bases and J lost 2, with 11 bases in between. CDR1 is LGHDT, CDR2 YNNKEL, per germline (reference sequence). CDR3: CASSQDLYSTYEQYF. DNA for the CDR3: TGTGCCAGCAGCCAAGATTTGTACAGTACCTACGAGCAGTACTTC.

V and J are TRBV4-1 and TRBJ1-1; TRBD1 matches 7 bases. Germline CDR1 and CDR2: MGHRA and YSYEKL. The junction had 4 bases not matched to a gene; V was cut back by 1 base and J by 5 bases. This CDR3 has 14 residues. CDR3 amino acids: CASSQVAGGTEAFF. CDR3 DNA sequence: TGCGCCAGCAGCCAAGTGGCAGGGGGAACTGAAGCTTTCTTT.

The J gene is TRBJ2-7, the V gene TRBV5-1; unclear D gene. Germline V lookup: CDR1 SGHRS, CDR2 YFSETQ. This CDR3 contains 15 residues. V was trimmed by 0 bases and J by 2 bases, leaving 12 bases between them. The CDR3 sequence is CASSLVGQSAYEQYF. CDR3 DNA sequence: TGCGCCAGCAGCTTGGTAGGCCAGAGCGCCTACGAGCAGTACTTC.

The J gene is TRBJ1-6, the V gene TRBV14; D gene unclear. The V and J ends lost 5 bases and 0 bases respectively, with 11 bases between them. CDR3 length: 16 residues. The germline gives CDR1 SGHDN, CDR2 FVKESK. In nucleotides, the CDR3 is TGTGCCAGCAGCGCTGACATTTACTCCTATAATTCACCCCTCCACTTT. The encoded protein is CASSADIYSYNSPLHF.

This chain connects TRBV15 to TRBJ2-4, with a possible D match to TRBD1 (6 bases). CDR1 and CDR2 from the germline V gene are LNHNV and YYDKDF (reference sequence). V gave up 2 bases and J gave up 7 bases, with 9 bases separating them. The length of the CDR3 is 13 residues. For the CDR3, the DNA is TGTGCCACCAGCAGACCAGACAGGAACATTCAGTACTTC. It encodes CATSRPDRNIQYF.

V usage is TRBV4-3 and J usage is TRBJ2-2; 12 nucleotides line up with TRBD2. V gave up 0 bases and J gave up 7 bases; unmatched junction bases: 12. The germline CDR1 and CDR2 sequences are LGHNA and YSLEER. The CDR3 spans 19 residues. CDR3 sequence reads: CASSQEVASGGAWVGELFF. CDR3 in DNA: TGCGCCAGCAGCCAAGAGGTGGCTAGCGGGGGGGCGTGGGTCGGGGAGCTGTTTTTT.

The chain is built from TRBV5-6 and TRBJ2-3; the D gene is possibly TRBD1 (5 bases). Trimming removed 2 bases from V and 9 bases from J, with 10 bases in between. Germline assignment: CDR1 SGHDT and CDR2 YYEEEE. This CDR3 has 12 amino acids. CDR3 sequence (DNA): TGTGCCAGCAGCTTAAAGACAGTCACGCAGTATTTT. The encoded protein is CASSLKTVTQYF. Together with reference TRBV5-6 and TRBJ2-3, the CDR3 gives the full variable domain: DAGVTQSPTHLIKTRGQQVTLRCSPKSGHDTVSWYQQALGQGPQFIFQYYEEEERQRGNFPDRFSGHQFPNYSSELNVNALLLGDSALYLCASSLKTVTQYFGPGTRLTVL.

This sequence joins TRBV27 and TRBJ1-1; 9 bases line up with TRBD1. Germline trimming cut 5 bases from V and 11 bases from J; bases unmatched to any gene: 9. In germline, CDR1 is MNHEY, CDR2 SMNVEV (reference sequence). The CDR3 has 13 residues. The CDR3 loop is CASSVGQGRDAFF. The CDR3 DNA sequence: TGTGCCAGCAGTGTCGGACAGGGGAGGGATGCTTTCTTT.

The genes are TRBV6-5 and TRBJ2-7, with D tentatively TRBD1 (6 bases). CDR3 length: 15 residues. V gave up 1 base and J gave up 1 base, with 11 bases separating them. The germline V gene encodes CDR1 MNHEY and CDR2 SVGAGI. The CDR3 bases are TGTGCCAGCAGTTACTTCCGCAGGGGTTCCTACGAGCAGTACTTC. Protein sequence: CASSYFRRGSYEQYF.

CDR3 DNA: TGTGCCAGTAGTCCCGCTAGGGTCAATGTTGGGAACACTGAAGCTTTCTTT. Translated, it gives CASSPARVNVGNTEAFF. The chain links TRBV19 to TRBJ1-1; D call uncertain. The CDR3 sequence is 17 residues long. Trimming took off 5 bases at V and 1 base at J, with 20 bases between the two ends. The germline gives CDR1 LNHDA, CDR2 SQIVND (reference sequence).

J is TRBJ1-1 and V is TRBV5-1, with 7 bases that match TRBD1. The CDR3 loop spans 14 amino acids. The J segment lost 0 bases and the V segment lost 2 bases, leaving 1 base of the junction unmatched. Germline assignment: CDR1 SGHRS and CDR2 YFSETQ. CDR3 bases: TGCGCCAGCAGCTTAGACAGGGTGAACACTGAAGCTTTCTTT. Its translation is CASSLDRVNTEAFF. The full variable domain, completed using reference TRBV5-1 and TRBJ1-1, is KAGVTQTPRYLIKTRGQQVTLSCSPISGHRSVSWYQQTPGQGLQFLFEYFSETQRNKGNFPGRFSGRQFSNSRSEMNVSTLELGDSALYLCASSLDRVNTEAFFGQGTRLTVV.

The chain combines TRBV6-1 with TRBJ2-5; TRBD2 matches 10 bases. Germline trimming cut 4 bases from V and 5 bases from J; bases unmatched to any gene: 16. The CDR3 covers 18 residues. Germline values: CDR1 MNHNS, CDR2 SASEGT. The CDR3 DNA is TGTGCCAGCAGTGCCCAAGCCCAGGAGCGGGGGGGCAAGGAGACCCAGTACTTC. It translates to CASSAQAQERGGKETQYF.

This rearrangement joins TRBV6-2 or TRBV6-3 to TRBJ1-5; D is unresolved. This CDR3 contains 15 residues. The ends were cut back, 4 bases at V and 4 bases at J, with 14 bases in the middle. Germline V gene data show CDR1 as MNHEY and CDR2 as SVGEGT. In DNA, the CDR3 is TGTGCCAGCAGTTTCGACCGGCCGGGTAATCAGCCCCAGCATTTT. It encodes CASSFDRPGNQPQHF.

V gene TRBV18 combines with J gene TRBJ1-6; D gene ambiguous. Per the germline V gene, CDR1 is KGHSH and CDR2 is LQKENI. V shed 2 bases and J shed 3 bases, with 8 bases lying between them. The CDR3 spans 15 residues. The CDR3 region has the DNA TGTGCCAGCTCACCAGGTCAGAGCTATAATTCACCCCTCCACTTT. Encoded protein: CASSPGQSYNSPLHF.